The rows below give T cell receptor beta chains drawn from one sample of a study of beta chain features in type 1 diabetes. Method: immunoSEQ multiplex PCR; TCRdb's copy keeps in-frame clones and lacks some. The sample consists of 430,000 or so clones, 9.5% to 12% of them appearing once. Sequenced: naive CD4+ T cells from blood. Every receptor here comes from a woman aged 18 to 35 in good health. Both conserved end residues are part of each CDR3. Rows give clone size only sometimes, using once, few, many, or a class for an expanded clone.

clone_size: -; v_call: TRBV6-1; cdr3_aa: CASSVQTTYEQYF
clone_size: many; v_call: TRBV7-9; cdr3_aa: CASSPSGLGREQYF
clone_size: many; v_call: TRBV14; cdr3_aa: CASRRTGLNIQYF
clone_size: -; v_call: TRBV7-6; cdr3_aa: CASSLEARRDTQYF
clone_size: few; v_call: TRBV5-4; cdr3_aa: CASSLSGERSTDTQYF
clone_size: -; v_call: TRBV4-2; cdr3_aa: CASSQVGYGYTF
clone_size: few; v_call: TRBV6-5; cdr3_aa: CASRELGGTGELFF
clone_size: few; v_call: TRBV29-1; cdr3_aa: CSVDQGSYEQYF
clone_size: few; v_call: TRBV12-5; cdr3_aa: CASGPDREETQYF
clone_size: -; v_call: TRBV10-3; cdr3_aa: CAIRDREDTEAFF
clone_size: -; v_call: TRBV14; cdr3_aa: CASSDYPGSGNTIYF
clone_size: -; v_call: TRBV7-2; cdr3_aa: CASSFRGSTDTQYF
clone_size: few; v_call: TRBV7-2; cdr3_aa: CASSLAWQGGETQYF
clone_size: -; v_call: TRBV7-3; cdr3_aa: CASSPATGELFF
clone_size: -; v_call: TRBV4-1; cdr3_aa: CASSQGTSPSGSAYEQYF
clone_size: -; v_call: TRBV7-3; cdr3_aa: CASSSQVSSYNEQFF
clone_size: -; v_call: TRBV19; cdr3_aa: CASSMGTKSSYEQYF
clone_size: few; v_call: TRBV28; cdr3_aa: CASSFGSTDTQYF
clone_size: -; v_call: TRBV7-2; cdr3_aa: CASSLVLVGEQYF
clone_size: -; v_call: TRBV7-9; cdr3_aa: CASSLDPGGNTEAFF
clone_size: few; v_call: TRBV29-1; cdr3_aa: CSVERGSQETQYF
clone_size: few; v_call: TRBV4-2; cdr3_aa: CASSQVGVGENEQFF
clone_size: -; v_call: TRBV4-3; cdr3_aa: CASSQDTGTGVTAFF
clone_size: -; v_call: TRBV28; cdr3_aa: CASIPTLGQGSSYNEQFF
clone_size: few; v_call: TRBV15; cdr3_aa: CATSRSASGSLQETQYF
clone_size: -; v_call: TRBV4-2; cdr3_aa: CASTSGSPGETQYF
clone_size: -; v_call: TRBV25-1; cdr3_aa: CASSGDRQANYGYTF
clone_size: -; v_call: TRBV28; cdr3_aa: CASRSGELRSNYGYTF
clone_size: few; v_call: TRBV7-7; cdr3_aa: CASSPGLAQETQYF
clone_size: once; v_call: TRBV20-1; cdr3_aa: CSARLSNEQFF
clone_size: -; v_call: TRBV19; cdr3_aa: CASSRTGPLNTEAFF
clone_size: -; v_call: TRBV7-9; cdr3_aa: CASSLGGYSNQPQHF
clone_size: -; v_call: TRBV20-1; cdr3_aa: CSAESGVPLHF
clone_size: once; v_call: TRBV19; cdr3_aa: CASSRTGNNQPQHF
clone_size: -; v_call: TRBV9; cdr3_aa: CASSVDRVDTQYF
clone_size: few; v_call: TRBV7-9; cdr3_aa: CASSLVGLNEQFF